The 18 T cell receptor beta chains listed next were all sequenced from one sample in a study of blood T cell repertoires in COVID-19. The data were produced by immunoSEQ multiplex PCR, yet TCRdb's version contains in-frame clones alone and is incomplete. This repertoire shows approximately 150,000 clones, 85% to 90% found once; its top ten account for 6% to 7%. Sample: peripheral blood. These receptors were taken from a man aged 80 or over with acute or convalescent COVID-19.

The CDR3 region has the DNA TGTGCCAGCAGTTTCCCCAGAACAGGTTTATCTAATGAAAAACTGTTTTTT. Its translation: CASSFPRTGLSNEKLFF. The chain joins TRBV28 to TRBJ1-4, with D tentatively TRBD1 (5 bases). The CDR3 is 17 amino acids. V shed 3 bases and J shed 3 bases, with 17 bases lying between them. Germline CDR1 is MDHEN and CDR2 is SYDVKM.

The chain combines TRBV27 with TRBJ1-5; 12 nucleotides agree with TRBD1. The germline V gene encodes CDR1 MNHEY and CDR2 SMNVEV (reference sequence). CDR3 size: 15 residues. V trimming: 6 bases; J trimming: 4 bases; junction bases outside the gene matches: 4. The CDR3 bases are TGTGCCAGCAGCCAGGGACAGGGGGCGAATCAGCCCCAGCATTTT. This gives the protein CASSQGQGANQPQHF.

The V and J genes are TRBV7-2 and TRBJ1-1, with 7 bases lining up with TRBD1. CDR3 size: 19 residues. V lost 2 bases, J lost 4 bases, and 19 bases stayed unmatched. CDR1 SGHTA and CDR2 FQGNSA come from the germline V gene. This CDR3 is CASSLPISPLTGMGTEAFF. CDR3 nucleotide sequence: TGTGCCAGCAGCTTACCGATAAGCCCGCTGACAGGGATGGGCACTGAAGCTTTCTTT.

The J gene is TRBJ1-2, the V gene TRBV3-1 (or the pseudogene TRBV3-2); D might be TRBD1 (6 bases). CDR3 length: 12 residues. Trimming left V 4 bases short and J 8 bases short, with 11 bases between. The germline CDR1 and CDR2 sequences are LGHDT and YNNKEL (reference sequence). This chain's CDR3 is CASSPGTYGYTF. CDR3 sequence (DNA): TGTGCCAGCAGCCCGGGGACATACGGCTACACCTTC.

V and J are TRBV28 and TRBJ1-4, with 9 bases that match TRBD1. CDR3 length equals 14 residues. V lost 10 bases, J lost 7 bases, and 10 bases stayed unmatched. From germline, CDR1 is MDHEN and CDR2 SYDVKM. The CDR3 coding sequence is TGTGCCATCCAGGCGGGACAGGGCGTTGAAAAACTGTTTTTT. It specifies CAIQAGQGVEKLFF.

The rearrangement uses TRBV10-2 and TRBJ1-1, with 9 bases lining up with TRBD1. The V segment lost 6 bases and the J segment 5 bases; nucleotides outside the gene matches: 4. The CDR3 has 13 amino acids. From germline, CDR1 is WSHSY and CDR2 SAAADI. The CDR3 nucleotides read TGCGCCAGCAGGGGACAGGGAGGGACTGAAGCTTTCTTT. Protein product: CASRGQGGTEAFF.

V is TRBV19 and J is TRBJ1-6; 9 bases map to TRBD1. The V and J ends lost 4 bases and 9 bases, in that order; junction bases with no gene match: 7. The CDR3 has 15 amino acids. Germline loops: CDR1 LNHDA, CDR2 SQIVND (reference sequence). The CDR3 sequence: CASSNMDRGGSPLHF. The CDR3 nucleotides are TGTGCCAGTAGTAACATGGACAGGGGTGGTTCACCCCTCCACTTT.

The genes are TRBV5-6 and TRBJ2-1; 7 bases map to TRBD1. Trimming removed 5 bases from V and 2 bases from J; junction bases left unmatched: 7. The germline V gene has CDR1 SGHDT and CDR2 YYEEEE. CDR3 length: 15 residues. The CDR3 here is CASRTGMGTYNEQFF. The CDR3 DNA follows: TGTGCCAGCAGGACAGGGATGGGAACCTACAATGAGCAGTTCTTC.

This sequence joins TRBV4-1 and TRBJ1-2; 9 bases line up with TRBD1. The trim removed 2 bases at V and 6 bases at J, leaving 7 bases unmatched. The CDR3 consists of 15 residues. Germline CDR1 reads MGHRA; CDR2 reads YSYEKL. DNA of the CDR3: TGCGCCAGCAGCCAACCCCGACAGGGGGGGAATGGCTACACCTTC. The encoded protein is CASSQPRQGGNGYTF.

This clone was observed a single time. This chain connects TRBV3-1 (or the pseudogene TRBV3-2) to TRBJ1-2; no definite D call. V was cut by 6 bases and J by 8 bases, with 22 bases left in between. The CDR3 spans 15 residues. CDR1 and CDR2 (germline): LGHDT, YNNKEL (reference sequence). The DNA for the CDR3 is TGTGCCAGCAGTGAAACCTCGGGATCCCTCTGGGGCTACACCTTC. This codes for CASSETSGSLWGYTF.

V is TRBV27 and J is TRBJ1-6; 7 nucleotides match TRBD1. The CDR3 is 16 amino acids. Germline lookup yields CDR1 MNHEY and CDR2 SMNVEV (reference sequence). V dropped 0 bases and J dropped 6; count of bases not matched to a gene: 5. As DNA, the CDR3 is TGTGCCAGCAGTTTATCGAAACCAGGGGGTAATTCACCCCTCCACTTT. This gives the protein CASSLSKPGGNSPLHF.

The chain employs TRBV6-1 and TRBJ1-6; D call uncertain. Trimming took off 0 bases at V and 6 bases at J, with 12 bases between the two ends. The CDR3 is 16 residues long. From germline, CDR1 is MNHNS and CDR2 SASEGT. In DNA, the CDR3 is TGTGCCAGCAGTGAAGCTTCAGGCGAGGGTAATTCACCCCTCCACTTT. Protein: CASSEASGEGNSPLHF.

V usage is TRBV27 and J usage is TRBJ2-3; TRBD2 might be the D (7 bases). From germline, CDR1 is MNHEY and CDR2 SMNVEV (reference sequence). The CDR3 length is 15 residues. Trimming removed 5 bases from V and 1 base from J, with 13 bases in between. CDR3 sequence (DNA): TGTGCCAGCAGTGATAAGGGGGGGGGCACAGATACGCAGTATTTT. This sequence encodes CASSDKGGGTDTQYF.

This clone has ten or more counts. The V gene is TRBV19, the J gene TRBJ2-1; 9 nucleotides agree with TRBD1. This CDR3 contains 14 residues. The junction had 5 bases not matched to a gene; V was cut back by 5 bases and J by 6 bases. CDR1 is LNHDA, CDR2 SQIVND, per germline (reference sequence). The CDR3 sequence: CASSPGQGGNEQFF. DNA of the CDR3: TGTGCCAGTAGTCCGGGACAGGGAGGCAATGAGCAGTTCTTC.

A single count supports this clone. This chain connects TRBV18 to TRBJ1-2, with D possibly TRBD1 on 5 matching bases. Per the germline V gene, CDR1 is KGHSH and CDR2 is LQKENI. CDR3 length equals 15 residues. The germline V and J ends were trimmed by 0 bases and 0 bases, with 8 bases remaining between them. The CDR3 is CASSPPPTANYGYTF. In DNA form, the CDR3 reads TGTGCCAGCTCACCACCTCCGACAGCTAACTATGGCTACACCTTC.

The CDR3 loop reads CASSWGPTGGPNEKLFF. The DNA of the CDR3 is TGTGCCAGCAGCTGGGGGCCTACAGGGGGCCCTAATGAAAAACTGTTTTTT. J is TRBJ1-4 and V is TRBV5-6; the match to TRBD1 covers 9 bases. The J segment lost 3 bases and the V segment lost 3 bases, leaving 9 bases of the junction unmatched. CDR1 is SGHDT, CDR2 YYEEEE, per germline. CDR3 length: 17 residues.

CDR3 DNA: TGCGCCAGCAGCCCCGGGACAGGGGGTGGGGGCCAAGAGACCCAGTACTTC. As protein: CASSPGTGGGGQETQYF. The chain recombines TRBV5-1 with TRBJ2-5; 11 nucleotides line up with TRBD1. This CDR3 contains 17 residues. J was trimmed by 1 base and V by 4 bases; bases with no gene match: 9. Germline loops: CDR1 SGHRS, CDR2 YFSETQ. Combining the CDR3 with reference TRBV5-1 and TRBJ2-5 gives the whole variable domain KAGVTQTPRYLIKTRGQQVTLSCSPISGHRSVSWYQQTPGQGLQFLFEYFSETQRNKGNFPGRFSGRQFSNSRSEMNVSTLELGDSALYLCASSPGTGGGGQETQYFGPGTRLLVL.

The chain joins TRBV5-1 to TRBJ1-6, with TRBD1 matching 10 bases. There are 17 residues in the CDR3. Germline CDR1 SGHRS, CDR2 YFSETQ. V gave up 4 bases and J gave up 6 bases; unmatched junction bases: 10. The CDR3 here is CASSMEPGQGINSPLHF. The CDR3 DNA sequence: TGCGCCAGCAGCATGGAGCCGGGACAGGGGATTAATTCACCCCTCCACTTT.